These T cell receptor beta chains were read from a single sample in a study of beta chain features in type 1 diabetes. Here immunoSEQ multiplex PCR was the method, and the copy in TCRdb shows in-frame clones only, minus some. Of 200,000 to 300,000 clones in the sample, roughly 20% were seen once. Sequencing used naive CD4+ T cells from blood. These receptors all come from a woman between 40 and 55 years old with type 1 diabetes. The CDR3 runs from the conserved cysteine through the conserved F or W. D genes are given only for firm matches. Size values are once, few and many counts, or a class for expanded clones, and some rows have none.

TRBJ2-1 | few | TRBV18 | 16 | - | CASSPVLTLGYNEQFF | TGTGCCAGCTCACCAGTTCTGACCCTCGGGTACAATGAGCAGTTCTTC
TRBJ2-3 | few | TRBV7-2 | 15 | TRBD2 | CASSSLAGGADTQYF | TGTGCCAGCAGCTCACTAGCGGGAGGCGCAGATACGCAGTATTTT
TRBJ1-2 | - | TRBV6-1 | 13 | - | CASSGAGGYGYTF | TGTGCCAGCAGTGGGGCCGGGGGCTATGGCTACACCTTC
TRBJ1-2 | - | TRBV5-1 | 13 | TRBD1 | CASSFTGEYGYTF | TGCGCCAGCAGCTTTACAGGGGAATATGGCTACACCTTC
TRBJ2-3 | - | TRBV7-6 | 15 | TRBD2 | CASSRGEAGTDTQYF | TGTGCCAGCAGCCGGGGGGAGGCGGGTACAGATACGCAGTATTTT
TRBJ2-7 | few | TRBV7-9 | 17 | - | CASSPRGQVFVSYEQYF | TGTGCCAGCAGCCCGAGAGGGCAGGTTTTTGTCTCCTACGAGCAGTACTTC
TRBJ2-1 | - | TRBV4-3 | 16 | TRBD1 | CASSQDYARGNREQFF | TGCGCCAGCAGCCAAGATTATGCCAGGGGGAATCGAGAGCAGTTCTTC
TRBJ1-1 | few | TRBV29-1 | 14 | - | CSVGRTDSNTEAFF | TGCAGCGTTGGGCGGACAGACTCGAACACTGAAGCTTTCTTT
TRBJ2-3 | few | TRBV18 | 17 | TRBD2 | CASSPPQRLAVTDTQYF | TGTGCCAGCTCACCACCTCAGCGACTAGCGGTCACAGATACGCAGTATTTT
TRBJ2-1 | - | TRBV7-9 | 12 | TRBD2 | CASSLNAGVPFF | TGTGCCAGCAGCTTAAATGCGGGAGTCCCGTTCTTC
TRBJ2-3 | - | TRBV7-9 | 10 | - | CASSSDTQYF | TGTGCCAGCTCCTCAGATACGCAGTATTTT
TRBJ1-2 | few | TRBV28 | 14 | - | CASSPGFRDYGYTF | TGTGCCAGCAGTCCAGGGTTCCGGGACTATGGCTACACCTTC
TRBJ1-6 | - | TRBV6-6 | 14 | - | CASSYGGGRSPLHF | TGTGCCAGCAGTTACGGGGGGGGGCGATCACCCCTCCACTTT
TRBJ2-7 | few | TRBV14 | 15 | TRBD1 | CASSPVRTGGGEQYF | TGTGCCAGCAGCCCGGTCCGGACAGGCGGCGGCGAGCAGTACTTC
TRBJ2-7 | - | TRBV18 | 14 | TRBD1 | CASSPTTGSDEQYF | TGTGCCAGCTCACCCACGACAGGGAGCGACGAGCAGTACTTC
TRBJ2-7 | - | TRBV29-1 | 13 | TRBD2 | CSTSRLAGVEQYF | TGCAGCACTTCGCGACTAGCGGGAGTAGAGCAGTACTTC
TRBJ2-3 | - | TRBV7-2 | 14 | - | CASVKGGSTDTQYF | TGTGCCAGCGTTAAGGGCGGGAGCACAGATACGCAGTATTTT
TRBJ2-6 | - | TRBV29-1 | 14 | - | CSVAVYTGANVLTF | TGCAGCGTTGCTGTGTACACTGGGGCCAACGTCCTGACTTTC
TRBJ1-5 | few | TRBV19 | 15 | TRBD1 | CATRLDRGSNQPQHF | TGTGCCACTCGGTTGGACAGGGGAAGCAATCAGCCCCAGCATTTT
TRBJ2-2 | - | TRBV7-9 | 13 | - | CASSSELAGELFF | TGTGCCAGCAGTTCTGAACTCGCCGGGGAGCTGTTTTTT
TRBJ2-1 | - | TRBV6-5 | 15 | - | CASGDSYRDGDEQFF | TGTGCCAGCGGAGATAGCTACAGGGACGGGGATGAGCAGTTCTTC
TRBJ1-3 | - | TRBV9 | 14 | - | CASTSLPSGNTIYF | TGTGCCAGCACCAGTTTACCCTCTGGAAACACCATATATTTT
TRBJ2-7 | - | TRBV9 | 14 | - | CASSVQTQGGEQYF | TGTGCCAGCAGCGTGCAAACCCAGGGTGGGGAGCAGTACTTC
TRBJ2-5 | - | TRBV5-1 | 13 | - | CASSATPGETQYF | TGCGCCAGCAGCGCTACCCCCGGAGAGACCCAGTACTTC
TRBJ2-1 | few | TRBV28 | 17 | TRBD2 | CASSLSTGLATYNEQFF | TGTGCCAGCAGTTTATCTACCGGACTAGCCACCTACAATGAGCAGTTCTTC
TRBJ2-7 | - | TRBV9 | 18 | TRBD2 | CASSAGLAGGLASYEQYF | TGTGCCAGCAGCGCAGGACTAGCGGGGGGACTGGCCTCCTACGAGCAGTACTTC
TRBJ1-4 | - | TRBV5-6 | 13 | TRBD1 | CASSWDRDEKLFF | TGTGCCAGCAGCTGGGACAGGGATGAAAAACTGTTTTTT
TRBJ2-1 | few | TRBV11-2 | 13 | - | CASSLGPRNEQFF | TGTGCCAGCAGCTTAGGGCCGCGGAATGAGCAGTTCTTC
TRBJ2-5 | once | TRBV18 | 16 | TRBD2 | CASSRGLAGVGETQYF | TGTGCCAGCTCACGAGGACTAGCGGGAGTAGGAGAGACCCAGTACTTC
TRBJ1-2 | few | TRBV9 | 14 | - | CASSATGTTNGYTF | TGTGCCAGCAGCGCGACCGGGACAACGAATGGCTACACCTTC
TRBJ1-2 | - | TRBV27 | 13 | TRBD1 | CASSFDRVSGYTF | TGTGCCAGCAGTTTCGACAGGGTCTCTGGCTACACCTTC
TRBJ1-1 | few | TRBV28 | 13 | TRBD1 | CASSFSTGVEAFF | TGTGCCAGCAGTTTCTCCACAGGGGTCGAAGCTTTCTTT
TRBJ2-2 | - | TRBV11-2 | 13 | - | CASSLERSGELFF | TGTGCCAGCAGCTTAGAGCGGTCCGGGGAGCTGTTTTTT
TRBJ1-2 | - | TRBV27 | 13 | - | CASSRFRGDGYTF | TGTGCCAGCAGCCGTTTTCGGGGAGATGGCTACACCTTC
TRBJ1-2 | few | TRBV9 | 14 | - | CASSPGTLNYGYTF | TGTGCCAGCAGCCCGGGGACACTAAACTATGGCTACACCTTC
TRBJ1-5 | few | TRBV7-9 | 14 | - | CASSFPGENQPQHF | TGTGCCAGCAGCTTCCCTGGAGAGAATCAGCCCCAGCATTTT
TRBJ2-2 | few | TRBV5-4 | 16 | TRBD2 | CASSLGLAGETGELFF | TGTGCCAGCAGCTTGGGACTAGCGGGGGAGACCGGGGAGCTGTTTTTT
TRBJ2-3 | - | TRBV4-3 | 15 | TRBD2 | CASSQESGRLDTQYF | TGCGCCAGCAGCCAAGAGAGCGGGAGACTCGATACGCAGTATTTT
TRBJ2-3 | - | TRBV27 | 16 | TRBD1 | CASSPTTDRVRDTQYF | TGTGCCAGCAGCCCAACCACGGACAGGGTTAGAGATACGCAGTATTTT
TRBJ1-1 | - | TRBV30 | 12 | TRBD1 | CAWRRGQGEAFF | TGTGCCTGGAGGAGGGGACAGGGAGAAGCTTTCTTT
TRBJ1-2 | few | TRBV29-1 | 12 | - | CSVGHELYGYTF | TGCAGCGTAGGACACGAGCTCTATGGCTACACCTTC
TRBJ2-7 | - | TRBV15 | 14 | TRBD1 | CATSRDRGYYEQYF | TGTGCCACCAGCAGGGACAGGGGGTACTACGAGCAGTACTTC
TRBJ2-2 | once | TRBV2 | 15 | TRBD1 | CASSPGQGATGELFF | TGTGCCAGCAGTCCGGGACAGGGGGCAACCGGGGAGCTGTTTTTT
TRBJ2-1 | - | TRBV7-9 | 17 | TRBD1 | CASSLPPGTGGYNEQFF | TGTGCCAGCAGCTTACCCCCCGGGACAGGGGGCTACAATGAGCAGTTCTTC
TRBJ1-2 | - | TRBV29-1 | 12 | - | CSVASAGYGYTF | TGCAGCGTCGCTTCGGCGGGGTATGGCTACACCTTC
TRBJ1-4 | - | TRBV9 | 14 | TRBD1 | CASSNQGASEKLFF | TGTGCCAGCAGCAATCAGGGGGCGAGTGAAAAACTGTTTTTT
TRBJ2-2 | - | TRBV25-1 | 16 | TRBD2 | CASSEIASGRTGELFF | TGTGCCAGCAGTGAAATCGCTAGCGGGAGGACCGGGGAGCTGTTTTTT
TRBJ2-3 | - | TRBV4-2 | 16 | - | CASSQVSRRDGDTQYF | TGTGCCAGCAGCCAAGTCTCTAGGCGGGACGGGGATACGCAGTATTTT
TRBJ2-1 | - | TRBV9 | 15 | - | CASSVVSEGSNEQFF | TGTGCCAGCAGCGTAGTGAGCGAAGGTTCCAATGAGCAGTTCTTC
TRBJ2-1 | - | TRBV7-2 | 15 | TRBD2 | CASSLGTSGIDEQFF | TGTGCCAGCAGCTTAGGTACTAGCGGGATCGATGAGCAGTTCTTC
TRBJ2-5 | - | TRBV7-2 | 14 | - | CASSLSRARETQYF | TGTGCCAGCAGCTTATCTCGAGCGCGGGAGACCCAGTACTTC
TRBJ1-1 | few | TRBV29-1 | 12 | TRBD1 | CSADRGNTEAFF | TGCAGCGCGGACAGGGGGAACACTGAAGCTTTCTTT
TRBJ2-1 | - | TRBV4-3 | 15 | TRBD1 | CASSPTGGAYNEQFF | TGCGCCAGCAGCCCGACAGGGGGCGCCTACAATGAGCAGTTCTTC
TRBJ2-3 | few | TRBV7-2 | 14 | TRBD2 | CASSPTSGTDTQYF | TGTGCCAGCAGCCCAACTAGCGGCACAGATACGCAGTATTTT
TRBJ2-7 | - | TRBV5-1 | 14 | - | CASSLFEGYNEQYF | TGCGCCAGCAGCTTGTTTGAGGGCTACAACGAGCAGTACTTC